One and the same sample provided the 17 T cell receptor beta chains below, sequenced in a study of T cell responses to AZD1222 COVID-19 vaccine. Assay: immunoSEQ multiplex PCR; the TCRdb copy retains only in-frame clones and omits some. The sample lists 110,000 to 150,000 clones, approximately 90% seen once, with around 1.8% in the top ten. Here the sequenced sample was peripheral blood, taken 28 days after the second AZD1222 dose. Receptors originate from an adult who received the AZD1222 COVID-19 vaccine.

The chain combines TRBV18 with TRBJ1-5, with D possibly being TRBD1 (5 bases). Trimming cost V 6 bases and J 4 bases, with 16 bases left between them. The V gene's germline CDR1 is KGHSH and CDR2 LQKENI. This CDR3 region has 15 residues. In DNA, the CDR3 is TGTGCCAGCTCTTCACTGAGTCGGGGGAATCAGCCCCAGCATTTT. This sequence encodes CASSSLSRGNQPQHF.

The rearrangement joins TRBV7-9 to TRBJ2-7; D might be TRBD1 (6 bases). Germline CDR1 SEHNR, CDR2 FQNEAQ (reference sequence). The CDR3 length is 15 residues. V shed 1 base and J shed 6 bases, with 16 bases lying between them. The CDR3 bases are TGTGCCAGCAGCTTAGTAGTGGGGGCAGGACCCGAGCAGTACTTC. Protein: CASSLVVGAGPEQYF.

V and J are TRBV12-3 or TRBV12-4 and TRBJ1-5; D is unresolved. This CDR3 spans 12 amino acids. Deletions cut 4 bases from V and 7 bases from J, with 8 bases between. The chain's CDR3 is CASSSLPQPQHF. CDR3 in DNA: TGTGCCAGCAGTTCCCTCCCCCAGCCCCAGCATTTT.

The chain employs TRBV28 and TRBJ2-7; D not resolved. Trimming stripped 2 bases from V and 3 bases from J, with 5 bases between. In germline, CDR1 is MDHEN, CDR2 SYDVKM. The CDR3 runs 12 residues. DNA of the CDR3: TGTGCCAGCAGTTTAGGCAGCTACGAGCAGTACTTC. This codes for CASSLGSYEQYF.

This chain connects TRBV19 to TRBJ1-6; TRBD1 might be the D (5 bases). The CDR3 consists of 16 residues. Between the trimmed V and J ends, which lost 5 bases and 6 bases, there was a span of 17 bases. Germline V lookup: CDR1 LNHDA, CDR2 SQIVND (reference sequence). CDR3: CASSSSQGLGNSPLHF. In DNA form, the CDR3 reads TGTGCCAGTAGTTCATCTCAGGGATTAGGTAATTCACCCCTCCACTTT.

The V call is TRBV7-8, the J call TRBJ1-5, with D possibly matching TRBD1 (5 bases). Germline V lookup: CDR1 SGHVS, CDR2 FQNEAQ. The V and J ends lost 5 bases and 8 bases respectively, with 19 bases between them. CDR3 length: 15 amino acids. This chain's CDR3 is CASSPLGGLAEPQHF. The CDR3 DNA is TGTGCCAGCAGCCCCCTGGGGGGGTTGGCGGAGCCCCAGCATTTT.

This CDR3 reads CASSESREGTQYF. The CDR3 nucleotides read TGCGCCAGCAGTGAGTCTCGGGAGGGTACGCAGTATTTT. The J gene is TRBJ2-3, the V gene TRBV10-2; 8 nucleotides line up with TRBD2. CDR1 is WSHSY and CDR2 is SAAADI in the germline V gene. The junction had 1 base not matched to a gene; V was cut back by 0 bases and J by 8 bases. This CDR3 is built from 13 residues.

The chain carries TRBV10-1 and TRBJ2-3, with 10 bases matching TRBD1. With 4 bases clipped from V and 4 bases from J, the junction kept 2 bases outside the gene matches. Per the germline V gene, CDR1 is WNHNN and CDR2 is SYGVQD (reference sequence). The CDR3 length is 14 residues. This chain's CDR3 is CASSGDRGADTQYF. The CDR3 DNA is TGCGCCAGCAGTGGGGACAGGGGCGCAGATACGCAGTATTTT.

This chain links TRBV7-9 with TRBJ1-2, with TRBD1 as a possible D gene (5 bases). CDR3 length: 13 amino acids. Germline V lookup: CDR1 SEHNR, CDR2 FQNEAQ (reference sequence). V was pared by 7 bases and J by 7 bases, with 16 bases between. The CDR3 nucleotides read TGTGCCAGCAACCCTGGGGGGGGAAGTGGCTACACCTTC. Protein sequence: CASNPGGGSGYTF.

The chain links TRBV2 to TRBJ1-2; tentative D call: TRBD1 (5 bases). The CDR3 is 14 amino acids. CDR1 is SNHLY, CDR2 FYNNEI, per germline. Trimming left V 4 bases short and J 8 bases short, with 17 bases between. The CDR3 is CASSAETQVWGYTF. CDR3 nucleotides: TGTGCCAGCAGTGCGGAGACACAGGTCTGGGGCTACACCTTC.

J is TRBJ2-5 and V is TRBV11-2, with TRBD2 matching 14 bases. CDR1 is SGHAT and CDR2 is FQNNGV in the germline V gene. Trimming took 1 base from V and 0 from J; bases not matched to a gene: 1. CDR3 length: 17 amino acids. The CDR3 reads CASSLGTSGGYQETQYF. CDR3 DNA: TGTGCCAGCAGCTTAGGGACTAGCGGGGGGTACCAAGAGACCCAGTACTTC.

This clone was seen a single time. V is TRBV9 and J is TRBJ1-2; 7 bases agree with TRBD1. V was clipped by 4 bases and J by 5 bases; unmatched bases: 5. Germline CDR1 reads SGDLS; CDR2 reads YYNGEE. This CDR3 comprises 13 residues. CDR3 sequence: CASSNRDSYGYTF. CDR3 nucleotides: TGTGCCAGCAGCAACCGGGACAGTTATGGCTACACCTTC.

The genes are TRBV5-6 and TRBJ1-3, with D perhaps matching TRBD1 (5 bases). The CDR3 sequence is 14 residues long. V was shortened by 4 bases and J by 0 bases, with 8 bases between the two germline ends. Germline V gene data show CDR1 as SGHDT and CDR2 as YYEEEE. Here the CDR3 DNA reads TGTGCCAGCAGCGGGGCAAGCTCTGGAAACACCATATATTTT. Translation gives CASSGASSGNTIYF. The full variable domain, rest sourced from reference TRBV5-6 and TRBJ1-3, is DAGVTQSPTHLIKTRGQQVTLRCSPKSGHDTVSWYQQALGQGPQFIFQYYEEEERQRGNFPDRFSGHQFPNYSSELNVNALLLGDSALYLCASSGASSGNTIYFGEGSWLTVV.

This chain links TRBV7-9 with TRBJ2-1; the match to TRBD2 covers 9 bases. The V and J ends lost 5 bases and 15 bases, in that order; junction bases with no gene match: 8. CDR1 SEHNR and CDR2 FQNEAQ come from the germline V gene (reference sequence). The CDR3 sequence is 12 residues long. CDR3 loop: CASSPAGGLPFF. The CDR3 DNA is TGTGCCAGCAGCCCAGCGGGGGGCTTACCGTTCTTC.

A single count supports this clone. The chain couples TRBV3-1 (or the pseudogene TRBV3-2) to TRBJ2-7, with 12 bases lining up with TRBD2. Germline V lookup: CDR1 LGHDT, CDR2 YNNKEL (reference sequence). This CDR3 has 17 residues. J was trimmed by 6 bases and V by 0 bases; bases with no gene match: 9. CDR3 nucleotides: TGTGCCAGCAGCCAAGAATATGGGACTAGCGGGCGACGCGAGCAGTACTTC. Residues: CASSQEYGTSGRREQYF.

This chain connects TRBV4-1 to TRBJ2-1; D gene ambiguous. The CDR3 is 16 residues long. Trimming removed 0 bases from V and 10 bases from J, with 19 bases in between. Germline values: CDR1 MGHRA, CDR2 YSYEKL. The CDR3 sequence: CASSQDGRRSAWEQFF. The DNA for the CDR3 is TGCGCCAGCAGCCAAGACGGGCGTCGTAGTGCTTGGGAGCAGTTCTTC.

The V gene is TRBV4-1, the J gene TRBJ1-6; no firm D call. CDR1 and CDR2 from the germline V gene are MGHRA and YSYEKL. This CDR3 has 17 amino acids. V was clipped by 1 base and J by 4 bases, with 14 bases between them. The CDR3 sequence is CASSQAATPYYNSPLHF. The CDR3 DNA sequence: TGCGCCAGCAGCCAAGCTGCGACCCCTTATTATAATTCACCCCTCCACTTT.